This TCR beta chain derives from a study of tumor-infiltrating lymphocytes in oesophageal squamous cell carcinoma. Using its own MiXCR run on the PCR reads, TCRdb lists one record per CDR3 protein. The repertoire includes 20,000 or so distinct CDR3 sequences, 35% to 45% of them detected once, and less than 50% sits in the top ten. Worth noting for this clonotype: A much larger clonotype is one base distant, so this may be a read error.

Trimming took off 3 bases at V and 7 bases at J, with 19 bases between the two ends. The length of the CDR3 is 15 residues. Germline values: CDR1 MNHEY, CDR2 SMNVEV (reference sequence). V is TRBV27 and J is TRBJ2-7; D may be TRBD1 or TRBD2 (6 bases each). The sequence came from a male donor with esophageal squamous cell carcinoma. What was sequenced was esophageal tumor tissue. The CDR3 DNA is TGTGCCAGCAGTTTGCTGGGGGCGGGAATAGGTGAGCAGTACTTC. Its translation is CASSLLGAGIGEQYF.